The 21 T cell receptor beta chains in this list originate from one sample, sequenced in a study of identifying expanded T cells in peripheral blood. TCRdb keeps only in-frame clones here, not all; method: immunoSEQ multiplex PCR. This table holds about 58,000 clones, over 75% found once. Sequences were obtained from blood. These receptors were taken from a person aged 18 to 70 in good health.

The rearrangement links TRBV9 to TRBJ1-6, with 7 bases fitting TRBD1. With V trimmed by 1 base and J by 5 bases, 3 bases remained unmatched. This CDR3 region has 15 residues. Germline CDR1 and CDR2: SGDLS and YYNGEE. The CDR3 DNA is TGTGCCAGCAGCGTATCACAGGGGAATAATTCACCCCTCCACTTT. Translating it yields CASSVSQGNNSPLHF.

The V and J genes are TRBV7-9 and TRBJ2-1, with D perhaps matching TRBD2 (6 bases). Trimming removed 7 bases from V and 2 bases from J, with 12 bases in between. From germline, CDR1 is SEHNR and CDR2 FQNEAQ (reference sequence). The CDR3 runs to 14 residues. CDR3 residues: CASTPGGTYNEQFF. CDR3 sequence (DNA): TGTGCCAGCACCCCCGGGGGAACCTACAATGAGCAGTTCTTC.

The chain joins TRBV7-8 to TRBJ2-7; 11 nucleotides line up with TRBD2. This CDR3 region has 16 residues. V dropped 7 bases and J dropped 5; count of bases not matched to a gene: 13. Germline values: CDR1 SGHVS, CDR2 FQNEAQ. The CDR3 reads CASTGGSGRAGDEQYF. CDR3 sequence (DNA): TGTGCCAGCACCGGGGGTAGCGGGAGGGCCGGGGACGAGCAGTACTTC.

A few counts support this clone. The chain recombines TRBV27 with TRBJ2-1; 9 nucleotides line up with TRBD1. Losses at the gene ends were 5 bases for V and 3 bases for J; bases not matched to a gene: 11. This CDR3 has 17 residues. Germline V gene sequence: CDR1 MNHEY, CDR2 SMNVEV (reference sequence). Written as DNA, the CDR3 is TGTGCCAGCAGTCGAGACAGGGGGATTTACGGCTACAATGAGCAGTTCTTC. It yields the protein CASSRDRGIYGYNEQFF.

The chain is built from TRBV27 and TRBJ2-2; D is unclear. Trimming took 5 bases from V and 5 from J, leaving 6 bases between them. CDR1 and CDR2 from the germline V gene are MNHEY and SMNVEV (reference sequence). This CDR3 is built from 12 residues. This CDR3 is CASSTRTGELFF. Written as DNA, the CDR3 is TGTGCCAGCAGTACCCGGACCGGGGAGCTGTTTTTT.

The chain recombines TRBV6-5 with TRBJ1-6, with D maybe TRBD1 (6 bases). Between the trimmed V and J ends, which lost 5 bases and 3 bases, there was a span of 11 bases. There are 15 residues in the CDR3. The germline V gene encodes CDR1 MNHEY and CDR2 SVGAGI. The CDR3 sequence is CASSPSTGYNSPLHF. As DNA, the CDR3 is TGTGCCAGCAGTCCGTCGACAGGCTATAATTCACCCCTCCACTTT.

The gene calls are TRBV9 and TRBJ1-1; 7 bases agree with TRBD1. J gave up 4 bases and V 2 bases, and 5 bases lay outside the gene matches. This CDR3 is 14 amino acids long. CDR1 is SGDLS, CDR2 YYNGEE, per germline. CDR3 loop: CASSVTGVSTEAFF. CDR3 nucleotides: TGTGCCAGCAGCGTTACAGGGGTGTCCACTGAAGCTTTCTTT.

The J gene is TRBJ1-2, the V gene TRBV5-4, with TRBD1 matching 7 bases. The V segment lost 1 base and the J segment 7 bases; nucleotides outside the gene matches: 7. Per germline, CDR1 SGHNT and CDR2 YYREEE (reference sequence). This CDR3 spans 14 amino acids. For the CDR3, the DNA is TGTGCCAGCAGCTTGCCTACAGGGGATCGTGGCTACACCTTC. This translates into CASSLPTGDRGYTF. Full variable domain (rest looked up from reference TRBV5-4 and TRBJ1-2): ETGVTQSPTHLIKTRGQQVTLRCSSQSGHNTVSWYQQALGQGPQFIFQYYREEENGRGNFPPRFSGLQFPNYSSELNVNALELDDSALYLCASSLPTGDRGYTFGSGTRLTVV.

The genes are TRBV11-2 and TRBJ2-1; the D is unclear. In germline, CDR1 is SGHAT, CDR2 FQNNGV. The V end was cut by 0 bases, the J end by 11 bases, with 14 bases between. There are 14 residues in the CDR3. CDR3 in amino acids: CASSLEVRQNKQFF. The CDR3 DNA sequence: TGTGCCAGCAGCTTAGAGGTTCGGCAGAACAAGCAGTTCTTC. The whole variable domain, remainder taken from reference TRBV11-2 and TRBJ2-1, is EAGVAQSPRYKIIEKRQSVAFWCNPISGHATLYWYQQILGQGPKLLIQFQNNGVVDDSQLPKDRFSAERLKGVDSTLKIQPAKLEDSAVYLCASSLEVRQNKQFFGPGTRLTVL.

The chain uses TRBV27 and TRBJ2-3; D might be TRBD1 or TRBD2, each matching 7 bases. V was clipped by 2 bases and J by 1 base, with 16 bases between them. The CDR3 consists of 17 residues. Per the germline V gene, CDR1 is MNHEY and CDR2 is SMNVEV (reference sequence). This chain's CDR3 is CASSLAGGGRGTDTQYF. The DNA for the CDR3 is TGTGCCAGCAGTTTAGCAGGGGGAGGGAGAGGCACAGATACGCAGTATTTT.

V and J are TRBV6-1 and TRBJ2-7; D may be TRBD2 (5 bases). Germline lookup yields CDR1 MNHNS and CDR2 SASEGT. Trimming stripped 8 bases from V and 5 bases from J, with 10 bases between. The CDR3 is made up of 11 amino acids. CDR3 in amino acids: CASGSSHEQYV. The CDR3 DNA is TGTGCCAGCGGCTCTAGCCACGAGCAGTACGTC.

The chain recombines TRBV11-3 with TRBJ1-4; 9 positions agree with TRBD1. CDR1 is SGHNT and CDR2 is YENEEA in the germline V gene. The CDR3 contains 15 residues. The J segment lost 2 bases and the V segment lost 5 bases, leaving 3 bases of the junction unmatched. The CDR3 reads CASSPGTGTNEKLFF. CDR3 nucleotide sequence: TGTGCCAGCAGCCCCGGGACAGGGACTAATGAAAAACTGTTTTTT.

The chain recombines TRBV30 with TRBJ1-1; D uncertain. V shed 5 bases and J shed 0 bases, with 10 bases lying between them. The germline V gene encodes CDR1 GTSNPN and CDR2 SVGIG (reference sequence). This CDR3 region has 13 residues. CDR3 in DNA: TGTGCCTGGCAGGCGTCCGTGAACACTGAAGCTTTCTTT. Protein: CAWQASVNTEAFF.

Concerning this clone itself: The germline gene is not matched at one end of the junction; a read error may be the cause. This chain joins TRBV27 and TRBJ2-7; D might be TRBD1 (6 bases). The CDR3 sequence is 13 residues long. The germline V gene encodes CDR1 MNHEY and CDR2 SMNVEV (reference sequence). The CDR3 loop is CASSKSRDTEKHF. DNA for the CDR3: TGTGCCAGCAGCAAATCCCGGGACACCGAAAAACACTTC.

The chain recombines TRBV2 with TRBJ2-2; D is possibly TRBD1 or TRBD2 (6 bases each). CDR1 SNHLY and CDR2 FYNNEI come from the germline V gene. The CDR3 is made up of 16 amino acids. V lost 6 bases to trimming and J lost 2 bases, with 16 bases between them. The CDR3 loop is CASRKGGHSNTGELFF. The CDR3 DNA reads TGTGCCAGCAGGAAGGGGGGACACTCTAACACCGGGGAGCTGTTTTTT.

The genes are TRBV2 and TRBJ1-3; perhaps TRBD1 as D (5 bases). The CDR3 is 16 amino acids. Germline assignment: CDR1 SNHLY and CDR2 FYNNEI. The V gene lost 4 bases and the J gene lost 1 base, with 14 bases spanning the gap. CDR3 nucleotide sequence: TGTGCCAGCAGTGTAGGGCAGGGATATTCTGGAAACACCATATATTTT. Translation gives CASSVGQGYSGNTIYF.

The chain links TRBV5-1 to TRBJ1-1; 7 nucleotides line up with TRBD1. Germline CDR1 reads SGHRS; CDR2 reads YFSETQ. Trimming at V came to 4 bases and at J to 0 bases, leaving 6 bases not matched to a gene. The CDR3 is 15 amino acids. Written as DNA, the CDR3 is TGCGCCAGCAGCCCCCGTCAGGGGGTGAACACTGAAGCTTTCTTT. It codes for CASSPRQGVNTEAFF.

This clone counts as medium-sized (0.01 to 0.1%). For the CDR3, the DNA is TGCGCCAGCAGTGACCACAGAAACTACGAGCAGTACTTC. As protein: CASSDHRNYEQYF. The chain is built from TRBV10-2 and TRBJ2-7; no clear D gene. Trimming pared 3 bases from V and 3 bases from J, leaving 9 bases between. CDR3 length: 13 amino acids. The germline gives CDR1 WSHSY, CDR2 SAAADI.

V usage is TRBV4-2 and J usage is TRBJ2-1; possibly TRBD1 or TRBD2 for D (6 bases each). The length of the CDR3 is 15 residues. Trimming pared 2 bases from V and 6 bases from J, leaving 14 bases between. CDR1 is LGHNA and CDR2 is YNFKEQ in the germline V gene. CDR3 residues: CASSQKGGPLNEQFF. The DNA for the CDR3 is TGTGCCAGCAGCCAAAAGGGGGGACCCCTCAATGAGCAGTTCTTC.

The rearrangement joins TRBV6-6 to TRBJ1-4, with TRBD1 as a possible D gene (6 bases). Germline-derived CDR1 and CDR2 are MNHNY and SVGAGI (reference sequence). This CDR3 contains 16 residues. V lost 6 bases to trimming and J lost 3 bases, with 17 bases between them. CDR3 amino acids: CASSLRGGAANEKLFF. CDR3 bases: TGTGCCAGCAGCCTCCGGGGGGGGGCTGCTAATGAAAAACTGTTTTTT.

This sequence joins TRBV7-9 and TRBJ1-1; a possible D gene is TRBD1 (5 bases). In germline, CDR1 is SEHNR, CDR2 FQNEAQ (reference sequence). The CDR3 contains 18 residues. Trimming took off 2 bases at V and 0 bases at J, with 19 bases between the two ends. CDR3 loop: CASSLSARGSVMNTEAFF. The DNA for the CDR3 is TGTGCCAGCAGCTTATCCGCAAGGGGCAGTGTGATGAACACTGAAGCTTTCTTT.